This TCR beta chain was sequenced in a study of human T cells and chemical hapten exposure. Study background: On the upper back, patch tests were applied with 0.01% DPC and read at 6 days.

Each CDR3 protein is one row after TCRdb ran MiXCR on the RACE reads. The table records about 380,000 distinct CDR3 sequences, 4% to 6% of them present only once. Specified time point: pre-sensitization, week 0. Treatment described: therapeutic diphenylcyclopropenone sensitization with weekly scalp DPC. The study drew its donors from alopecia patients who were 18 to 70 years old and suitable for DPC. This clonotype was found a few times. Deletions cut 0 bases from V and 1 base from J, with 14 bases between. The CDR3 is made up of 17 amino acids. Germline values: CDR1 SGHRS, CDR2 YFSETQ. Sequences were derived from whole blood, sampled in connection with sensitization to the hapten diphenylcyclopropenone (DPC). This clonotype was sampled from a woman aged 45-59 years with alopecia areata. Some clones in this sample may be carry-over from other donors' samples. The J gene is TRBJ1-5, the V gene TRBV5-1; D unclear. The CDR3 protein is CASSLEAQTGSNQPQHF. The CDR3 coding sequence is TGCGCCAGCAGCTTGGAGGCACAAACGGGGAGCAATCAGCCCCAGCATTTT.